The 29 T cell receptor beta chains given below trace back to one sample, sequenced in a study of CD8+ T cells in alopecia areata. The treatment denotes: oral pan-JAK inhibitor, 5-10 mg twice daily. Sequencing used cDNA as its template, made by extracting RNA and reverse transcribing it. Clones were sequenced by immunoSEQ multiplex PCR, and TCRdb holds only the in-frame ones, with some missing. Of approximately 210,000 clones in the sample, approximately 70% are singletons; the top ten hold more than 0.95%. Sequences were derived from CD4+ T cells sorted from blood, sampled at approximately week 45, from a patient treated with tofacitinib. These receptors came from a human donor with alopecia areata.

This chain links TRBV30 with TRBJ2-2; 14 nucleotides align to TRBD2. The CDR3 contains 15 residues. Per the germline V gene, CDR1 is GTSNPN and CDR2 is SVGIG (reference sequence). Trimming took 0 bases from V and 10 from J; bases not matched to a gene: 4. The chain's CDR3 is CAWSVRTSGGKELFF. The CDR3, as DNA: TGTGCCTGGAGTGTGAGGACTAGCGGGGGGAAGGAGCTGTTTTTT.

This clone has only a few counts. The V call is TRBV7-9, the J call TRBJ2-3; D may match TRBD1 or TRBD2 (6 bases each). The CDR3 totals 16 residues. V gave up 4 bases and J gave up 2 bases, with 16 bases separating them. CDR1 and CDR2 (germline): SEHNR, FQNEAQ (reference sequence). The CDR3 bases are TGTGCCAGCAGCTCAAGGTCGGGGGCCGTCACAGATACGCAGTATTTT. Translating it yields CASSSRSGAVTDTQYF.

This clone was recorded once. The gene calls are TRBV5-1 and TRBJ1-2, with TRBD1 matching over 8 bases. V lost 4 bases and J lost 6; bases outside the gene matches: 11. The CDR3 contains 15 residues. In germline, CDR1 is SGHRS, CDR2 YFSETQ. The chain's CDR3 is CASSPGGAVVDGYTF. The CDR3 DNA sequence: TGCGCCAGCAGCCCAGGGGGCGCGGTCGTCGATGGCTACACCTTC.

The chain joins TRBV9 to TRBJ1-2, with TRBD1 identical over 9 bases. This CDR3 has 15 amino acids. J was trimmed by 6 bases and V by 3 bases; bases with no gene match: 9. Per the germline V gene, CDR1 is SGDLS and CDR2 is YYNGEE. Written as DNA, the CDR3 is TGTGCCAGCAGCGCCCATCCGGGACAGGGTGATGGCTACACCTTC. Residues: CASSAHPGQGDGYTF.

The CDR3 DNA reads as TGCAGCGTTGAAGTCGGGGGGCTGAGTGAGCAGTTCTTC. It is translated as CSVEVGGLSEQFF. The V gene is TRBV29-1, the J gene TRBJ2-1, with D possibly matching TRBD2 (7 bases). Germline-derived CDR1 and CDR2 are SQVTM and ANQGSEA. This CDR3 contains 13 residues. Between the trimmed V and J ends, which lost 1 base and 9 bases, there was a span of 13 bases.

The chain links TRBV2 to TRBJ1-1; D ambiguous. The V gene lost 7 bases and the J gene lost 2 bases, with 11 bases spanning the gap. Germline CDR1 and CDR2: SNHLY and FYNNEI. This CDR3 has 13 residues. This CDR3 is CASTENTNTEAFF. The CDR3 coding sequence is TGTGCCAGCACCGAGAACACCAACACTGAAGCTTTCTTT.

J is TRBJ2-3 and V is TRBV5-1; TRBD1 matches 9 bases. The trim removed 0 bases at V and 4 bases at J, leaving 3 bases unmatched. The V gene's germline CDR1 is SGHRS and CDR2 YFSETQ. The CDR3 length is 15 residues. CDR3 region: CASSLGGQGPDTQYF. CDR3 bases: TGCGCCAGCAGCTTGGGAGGACAGGGGCCAGATACGCAGTATTTT.

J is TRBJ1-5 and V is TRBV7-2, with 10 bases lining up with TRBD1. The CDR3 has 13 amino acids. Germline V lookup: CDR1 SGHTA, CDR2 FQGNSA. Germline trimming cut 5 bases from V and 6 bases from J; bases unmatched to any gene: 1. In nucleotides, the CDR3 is TGTGCCAGCAGCCGGGACAGGGGTCAGCCCCAGCATTTT. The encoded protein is CASSRDRGQPQHF.

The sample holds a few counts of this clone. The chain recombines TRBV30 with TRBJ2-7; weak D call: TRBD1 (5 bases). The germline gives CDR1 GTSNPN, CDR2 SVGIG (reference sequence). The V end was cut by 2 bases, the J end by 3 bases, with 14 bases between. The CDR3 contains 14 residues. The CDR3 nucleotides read TGTGCCTGGAGTTTAACACCAGGGCTCTACGAGCAGTACTTC. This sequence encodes CAWSLTPGLYEQYF.

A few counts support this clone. The CDR3 sequence: CSVEREQAPNEQFF. The CDR3 DNA follows: TGCAGCGTTGAACGGGAACAGGCGCCTAATGAGCAGTTCTTC. V is TRBV29-1 and J is TRBJ2-1, with D possibly being TRBD1 or TRBD2 (5 bases each). Trimming pared 2 bases from V and 7 bases from J, leaving 15 bases between. CDR3 length: 14 residues. Germline loops: CDR1 SQVTM, CDR2 ANQGSEA.

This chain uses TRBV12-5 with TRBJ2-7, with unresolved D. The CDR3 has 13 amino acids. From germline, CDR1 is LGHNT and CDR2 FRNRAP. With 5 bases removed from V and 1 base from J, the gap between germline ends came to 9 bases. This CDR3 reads CASGPVGSYEQYF. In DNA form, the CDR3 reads TGTGCTAGTGGTCCTGTCGGATCCTACGAGCAGTACTTC.

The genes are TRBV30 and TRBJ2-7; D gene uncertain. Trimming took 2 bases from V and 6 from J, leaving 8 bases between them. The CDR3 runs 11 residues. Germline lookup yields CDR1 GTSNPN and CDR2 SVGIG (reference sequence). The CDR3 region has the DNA TGTGCCTGGAGTTGGGCAGGCGAGCAGTACTTC. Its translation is CAWSWAGEQYF.

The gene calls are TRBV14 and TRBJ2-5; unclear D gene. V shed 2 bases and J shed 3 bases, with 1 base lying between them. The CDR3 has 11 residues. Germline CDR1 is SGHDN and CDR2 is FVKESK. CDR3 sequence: CASSQKETQYF. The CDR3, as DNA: TGTGCCAGCAGCCAAAAAGAGACCCAGTACTTC.

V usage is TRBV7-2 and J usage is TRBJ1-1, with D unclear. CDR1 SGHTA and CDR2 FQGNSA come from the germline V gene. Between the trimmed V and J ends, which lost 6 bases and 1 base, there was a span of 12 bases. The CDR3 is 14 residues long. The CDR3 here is CASRPGLANTEAFF. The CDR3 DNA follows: TGTGCCAGCAGGCCTGGGCTCGCGAACACTGAAGCTTTCTTT.

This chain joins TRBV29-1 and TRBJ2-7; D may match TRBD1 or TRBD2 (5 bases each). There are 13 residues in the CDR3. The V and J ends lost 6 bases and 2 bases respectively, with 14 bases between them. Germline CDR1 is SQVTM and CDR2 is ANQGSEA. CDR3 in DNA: TGCAGCGTACGCCGGCCGGGACCCTACGAGCAGTACTTC. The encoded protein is CSVRRPGPYEQYF.

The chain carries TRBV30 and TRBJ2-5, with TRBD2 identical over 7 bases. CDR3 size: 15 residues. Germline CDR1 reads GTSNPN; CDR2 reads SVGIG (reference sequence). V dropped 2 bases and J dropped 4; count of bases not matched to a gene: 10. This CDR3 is CAWSKTGERGETQYF. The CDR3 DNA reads TGTGCCTGGAGTAAAACGGGGGAGCGGGGAGAGACCCAGTACTTC.

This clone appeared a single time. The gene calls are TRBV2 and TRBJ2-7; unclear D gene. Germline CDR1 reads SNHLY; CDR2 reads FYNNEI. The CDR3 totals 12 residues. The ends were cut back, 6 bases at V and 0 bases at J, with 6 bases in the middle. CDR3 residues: CASRYSSYEQYF. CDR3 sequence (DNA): TGTGCCAGCAGGTACAGCTCCTACGAGCAGTACTTC. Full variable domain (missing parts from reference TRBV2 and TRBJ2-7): EPEVTQTPSHQVTQMGQEVILRCVPISNHLYFYWYRQILGQKVEFLVSFYNNEISEKSEIFDDQFSVERPDGSNFTLKIRSTKLEDSAMYFCASRYSSYEQYFGPGTRLTVT.

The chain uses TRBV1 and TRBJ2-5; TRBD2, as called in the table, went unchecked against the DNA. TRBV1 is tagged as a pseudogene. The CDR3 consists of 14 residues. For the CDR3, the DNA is TGCACCAGCAGTCAAGCGGGTATCCAAGAGACCCAGTACTTC. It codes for CTSSQAGIQETQYF.

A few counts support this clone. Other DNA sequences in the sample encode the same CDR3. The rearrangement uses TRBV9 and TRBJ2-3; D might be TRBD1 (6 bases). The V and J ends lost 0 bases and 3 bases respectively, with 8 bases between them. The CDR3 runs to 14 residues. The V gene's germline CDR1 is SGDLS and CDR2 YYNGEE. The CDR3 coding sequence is TGTGCCAGCAGCGTAGGGCAGGGGACAGATACGCAGTATTTT. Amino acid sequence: CASSVGQGTDTQYF.

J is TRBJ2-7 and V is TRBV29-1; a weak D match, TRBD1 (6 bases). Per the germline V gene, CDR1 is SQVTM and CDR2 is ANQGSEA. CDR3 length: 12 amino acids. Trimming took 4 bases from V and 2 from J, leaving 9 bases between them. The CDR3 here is CSVGAGAYEQYF. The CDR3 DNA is TGCAGCGTTGGGGCAGGGGCCTACGAGCAGTACTTC.

Here the CDR3 DNA reads TGTGCCAGCGTATTGCAGGGGGACACTGAAGCTTTCTTT. This gives the protein CASVLQGDTEAFF. The genes are TRBV2 and TRBJ1-1; 7 nucleotides match TRBD1. The CDR3 covers 13 residues. Looked up from germline, CDR1 is SNHLY and CDR2 is FYNNEI. The J segment lost 3 bases and the V segment lost 8 bases, leaving 6 bases of the junction unmatched.

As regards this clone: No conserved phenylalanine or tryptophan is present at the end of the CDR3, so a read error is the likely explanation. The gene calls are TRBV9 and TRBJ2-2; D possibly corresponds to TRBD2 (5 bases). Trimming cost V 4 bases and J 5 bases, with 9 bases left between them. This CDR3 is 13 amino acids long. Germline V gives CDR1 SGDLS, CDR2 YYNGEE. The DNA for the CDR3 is TGTGCCAGCAGCATATCGGGGACCGGGGAGCTGTTTTCT. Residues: CASSISGTGELFS.

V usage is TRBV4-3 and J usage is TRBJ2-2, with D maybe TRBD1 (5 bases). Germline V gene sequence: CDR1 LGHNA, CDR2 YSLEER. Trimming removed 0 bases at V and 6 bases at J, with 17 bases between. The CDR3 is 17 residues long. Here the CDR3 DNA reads TGCGCCAGCAGCCAAGAATACCCAGGGCGAATTTCCGGGGAGCTGTTTTTT. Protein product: CASSQEYPGRISGELFF.

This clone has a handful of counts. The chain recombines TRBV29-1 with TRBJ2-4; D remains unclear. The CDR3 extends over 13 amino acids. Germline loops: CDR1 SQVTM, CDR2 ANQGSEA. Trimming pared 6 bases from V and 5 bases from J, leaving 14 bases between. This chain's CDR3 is CSVAPDGENIQYF. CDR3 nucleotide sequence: TGCAGCGTGGCACCGGACGGAGAAAACATTCAGTACTTC. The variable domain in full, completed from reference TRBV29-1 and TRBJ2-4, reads SAVISQKPSRDICQRGTSLTIQCQVDSQVTMMFWYRQQPGQSLTLIATANQGSEATYESGFVIDKFPISRPNLTFSTLTVSNMSPEDSSIYLCSVAPDGENIQYFGAGTRLSVL.

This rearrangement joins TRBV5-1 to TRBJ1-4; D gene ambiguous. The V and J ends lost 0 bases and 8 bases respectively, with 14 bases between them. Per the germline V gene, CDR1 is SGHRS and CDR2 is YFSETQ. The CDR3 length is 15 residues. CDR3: CASSLAHRVGEKLFF. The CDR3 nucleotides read TGCGCCAGCAGCTTGGCCCATAGGGTTGGGGAAAAACTGTTTTTT.

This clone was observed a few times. The CDR3 bases are TGTGCCTGGAGTGTCCGATGGGGTACAGTAGGAGCTTTCTTT. Its translation is CAWSVRWGTVGAFF. The V call is TRBV30, the J call TRBJ1-1, with D unclear. The V and J ends lost 0 bases and 10 bases respectively, with 18 bases between them. Germline V CDR1 and CDR2: GTSNPN, SVGIG (reference sequence). The CDR3 spans 14 residues. The full variable domain, its missing parts supplied by reference TRBV30 and TRBJ1-1, is SQTIHQWPATLVQPVGSPLSLECTVEGTSNPNLYWYRQAAGRGLQLLFYSVGIGQISSEVPQNLSASRPQDRQFILSSKKLLLSDSGFYLCAWSVRWGTVGAFFGQGTRLTVV.

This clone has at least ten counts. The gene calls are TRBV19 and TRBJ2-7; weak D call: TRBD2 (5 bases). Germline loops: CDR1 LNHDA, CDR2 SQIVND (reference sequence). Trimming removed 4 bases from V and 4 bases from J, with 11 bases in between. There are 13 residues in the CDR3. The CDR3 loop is CASSRGNGYEQYF. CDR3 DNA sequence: TGTGCCAGTAGTAGAGGGAACGGATACGAGCAGTACTTC.

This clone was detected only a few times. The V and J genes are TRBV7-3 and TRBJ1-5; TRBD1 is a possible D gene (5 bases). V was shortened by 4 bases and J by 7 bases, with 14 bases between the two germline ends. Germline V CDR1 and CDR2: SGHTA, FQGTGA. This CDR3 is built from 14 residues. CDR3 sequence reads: CASSSQGGGQPQHF. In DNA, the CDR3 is TGTGCCAGCAGCTCCCAGGGCGGAGGCCAGCCCCAGCATTTT.

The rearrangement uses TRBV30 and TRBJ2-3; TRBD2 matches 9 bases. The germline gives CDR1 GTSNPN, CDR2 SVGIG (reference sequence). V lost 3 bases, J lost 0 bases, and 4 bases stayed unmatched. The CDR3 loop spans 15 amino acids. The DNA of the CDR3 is TGTGCCTGGAGGCGACTAGCGGCTAGCACAGATACGCAGTATTTT. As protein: CAWRRLAASTDTQYF.